This T cell receptor beta chain was found in a study of CD8 T cells in ankylosing spondylitis (dated 2017 in TCRdb). Concerning the study at large: To find TCR variants linked to disease, the study profiled T cell receptor beta repertoires in ankylosing spondylitis patients and healthy donors. The full study cohort was made up of approximately 24 ankylosing spondylitis patients and 95 to 130 healthy donors. Samples of peripheral blood were taken, and for ankylosing spondylitis patients, synovial fluid was collected as well.

Sequencer: Illumina HiSeq 2500. TCR beta libraries were prepared by quantitative 5'-RACE with molecular barcodes. The authors processed their data as follows. A new computational method, built on a probabilistic model of VDJ rearrangement, was used to identify disease-linked TCR variants. TCRdb's own reprocessing of the public reads used fastp at Q25 and MiXCR and kept productive beta chains. Every entry covers one CDR3 protein and lists the most common genes and DNA from its rows. TCRdb's processing, not the authors', yielded these V and J calls. The sample data list approximately 42,000 distinct CDR3 sequences, and around 3.8% of these were observed just once. Approximately 4% of the sample is held by the ten biggest clonotypes. Reading the germline V gene gives CDR1 SGDLS and CDR2 YYNGEE. From its cysteine to its phenylalanine, the CDR3 spans 15 amino acids. Of the read, only the CDR3 DNA is kept; its 45 bases are in frame from base 1. The V end loses 3 bases and the J end loses 5 bases, and a stretch of 16 bases separates them.

At least ten counts were recorded for this clonotype. The target of this receptor is not known. No much larger clone is present one base from it, and per-base qualities are unavailable. What the authors observed across the whole study: Blood from ankylosing spondylitis patients appeared to be characterized by a TCR beta motif composed of roughly eight highly homologous amino acid variants. The disease-linked clones had a CD8+ phenotype and were found at relatively low frequencies in peripheral blood. Significant enrichment of the disease-linked clones was reported in matched synovial fluid samples from ankylosing spondylitis patients. Some TCR beta motif variants had previously been reported in synovial fluid and blood of reactive arthritis patients, which suggested common disease-initiation mechanisms.

The clonotype comes from a female donor with ankylosing spondylitis or in good health (not recorded which). Sequenced input: blood, either unsorted or a sorted T cell fraction (not recorded which). The rearranged segments are TRBV9 and TRBJ2-3, with TRBD2 as a weak D call on 7 bases. The sequenced DNA: TGTGCCAGCAGCGAGGGGGGGTCGGGGGGAGATACGCAGTATTTT. The encoded protein is CASSEGGSGGDTQYF.